This T cell receptor (beta chain) derives from a study of blood T cell repertoires in COVID-19. Across the whole study: From the United States, Italy and Spain came samples of acute and convalescent COVID-19. PBMCs, B-cell-depleted T cells, or T cells were the source of the cDNA or gDNA that made up the material.

Source study methods: Amplification with reference gene primers provided the estimates of nucleated cell counts. The assay was immunoSEQ multiplex PCR, and TCRdb's table has in-frame clones only and misses some. V, J and clone size were drawn from that table, and D and trimming were deduced from the DNA. The sample lists about 83,000 clones, more than 75% occurring once. This CDR3 region has 16 residues. Germline CDR1 reads MNHEY; CDR2 reads SVGAGI. With V trimmed by 2 bases and J by 2 bases, 5 bases remained unmatched. V and J are TRBV6-5 and TRBJ2-7, with 11 bases aligning to TRBD2. This TCR derives from a woman of 80 years or more with active or convalescent COVID-19. The specimen sequenced was peripheral blood. The CDR3 region has the DNA TGTGCCAGCAGTTACACCAGTAGCGGGGGGGCCTACGAGCAGTACTTC. Amino acids: CASSYTSSGGAYEQYF.